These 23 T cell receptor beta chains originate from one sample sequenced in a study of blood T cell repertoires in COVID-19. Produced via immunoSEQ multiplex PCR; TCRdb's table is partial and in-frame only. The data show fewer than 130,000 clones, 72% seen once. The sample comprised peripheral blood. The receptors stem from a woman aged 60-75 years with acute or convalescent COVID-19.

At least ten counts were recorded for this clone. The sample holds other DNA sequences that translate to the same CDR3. CDR3 DNA: TGTGCCAGTAGTCCGACAGGGCAGACATCCTACGAGCAGTACTTC. This sequence encodes CASSPTGQTSYEQYF. The chain uses TRBV19 and TRBJ2-7; TRBD1 matches 7 bases. The germline V gene has CDR1 LNHDA and CDR2 SQIVND (reference sequence). CDR3 length: 15 amino acids. V lost 5 bases and J lost 1; bases outside the gene matches: 8.

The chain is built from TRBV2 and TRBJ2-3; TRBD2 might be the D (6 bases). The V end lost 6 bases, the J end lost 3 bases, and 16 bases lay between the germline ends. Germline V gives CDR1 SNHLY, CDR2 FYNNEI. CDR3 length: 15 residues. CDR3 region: CASSDQGLLTDTQYF. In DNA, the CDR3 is TGTGCCAGCAGCGACCAGGGACTGCTAACAGATACGCAGTATTTT.

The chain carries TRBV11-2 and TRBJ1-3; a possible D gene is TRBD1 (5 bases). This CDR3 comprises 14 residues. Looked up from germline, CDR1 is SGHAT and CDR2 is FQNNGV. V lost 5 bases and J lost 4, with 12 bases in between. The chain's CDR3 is CASSPGGAGNTIYF. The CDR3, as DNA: TGTGCCAGCAGCCCCGGGGGAGCGGGAAACACCATATATTTT.

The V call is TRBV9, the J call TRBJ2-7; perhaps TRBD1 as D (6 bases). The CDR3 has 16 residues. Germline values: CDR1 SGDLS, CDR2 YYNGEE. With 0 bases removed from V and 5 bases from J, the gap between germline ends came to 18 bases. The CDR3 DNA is TGTGCCAGCAGCGTAGGTCCGGAACAGGGAAACGACGAGCAGTACTTC. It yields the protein CASSVGPEQGNDEQYF.

The CDR3 DNA follows: TGCGCCAGCAGTGAGTTTAGGACTAGCGACAATGAGCAGTTCTTC. It codes for CASSEFRTSDNEQFF. The chain carries TRBV10-1 and TRBJ2-1; TRBD2 agrees at 9 bases. From germline, CDR1 is WNHNN and CDR2 SYGVQD (reference sequence). CDR3 size: 15 residues. The junction had 3 bases not matched to a gene; V was cut back by 1 base and J by 5 bases.

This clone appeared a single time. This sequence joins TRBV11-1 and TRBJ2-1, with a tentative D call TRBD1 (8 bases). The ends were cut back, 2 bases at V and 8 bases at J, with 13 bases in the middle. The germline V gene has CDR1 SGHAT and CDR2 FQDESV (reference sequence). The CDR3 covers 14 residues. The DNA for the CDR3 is TGTGCCAGCAGCTTATACAGGGGGAGGGATGAGCAGTTCTTC. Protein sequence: CASSLYRGRDEQFF. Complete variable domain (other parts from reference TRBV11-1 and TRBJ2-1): EAEVAQSPRYKITEKSQAVAFWCDPISGHATLYWYRQILGQGPELLVQFQDESVVDDSQLPKDRFSAERLKGVDSTLKIQPAELGDSAMYLCASSLYRGRDEQFFGPGTRLTVL.

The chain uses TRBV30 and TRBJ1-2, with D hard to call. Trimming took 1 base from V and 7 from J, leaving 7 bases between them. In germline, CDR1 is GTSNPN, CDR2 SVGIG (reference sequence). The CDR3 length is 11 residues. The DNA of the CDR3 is TGTGCCTGGAGTGAGTACGGTGGCTACACCTTC. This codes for CAWSEYGGYTF.

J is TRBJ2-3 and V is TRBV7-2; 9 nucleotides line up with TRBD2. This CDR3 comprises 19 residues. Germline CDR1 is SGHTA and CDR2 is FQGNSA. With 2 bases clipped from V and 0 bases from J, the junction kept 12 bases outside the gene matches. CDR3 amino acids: CASSLTAGGGVFSTDTQYF. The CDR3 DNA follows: TGTGCCAGCAGCTTAACAGCGGGGGGCGGAGTGTTTAGCACAGATACGCAGTATTTT.

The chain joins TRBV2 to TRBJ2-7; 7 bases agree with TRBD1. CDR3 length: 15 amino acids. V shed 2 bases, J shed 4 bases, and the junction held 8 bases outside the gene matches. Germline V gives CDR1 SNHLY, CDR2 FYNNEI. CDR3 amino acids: CASSESPGGVYEQYF. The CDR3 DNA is TGTGCCAGCAGTGAAAGTCCAGGGGGTGTGTACGAGCAGTACTTC.

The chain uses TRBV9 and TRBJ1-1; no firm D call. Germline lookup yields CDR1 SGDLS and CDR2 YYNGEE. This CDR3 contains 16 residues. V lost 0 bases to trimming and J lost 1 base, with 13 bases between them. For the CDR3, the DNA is TGTGCCAGCAGCGTAGCTCTTCCCGAGGGGAACACTGAAGCTTTCTTT. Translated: CASSVALPEGNTEAFF.

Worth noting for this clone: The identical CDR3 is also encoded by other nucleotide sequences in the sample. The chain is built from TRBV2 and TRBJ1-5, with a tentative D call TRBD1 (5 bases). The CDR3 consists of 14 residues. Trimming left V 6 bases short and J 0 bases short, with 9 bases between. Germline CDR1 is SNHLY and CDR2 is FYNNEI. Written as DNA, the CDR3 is TGTGCCAGCAGGGCGGGGGGTAGCAATCAGCCCCAGCATTTT. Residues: CASRAGGSNQPQHF.

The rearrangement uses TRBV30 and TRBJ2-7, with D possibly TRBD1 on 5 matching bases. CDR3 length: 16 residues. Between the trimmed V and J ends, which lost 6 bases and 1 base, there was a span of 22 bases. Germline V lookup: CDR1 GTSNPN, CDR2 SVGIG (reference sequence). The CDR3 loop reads CACNHRTYRQSYEQYF. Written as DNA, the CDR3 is TGTGCCTGTAACCACCGCACGTATCGACAGTCCTACGAGCAGTACTTC.

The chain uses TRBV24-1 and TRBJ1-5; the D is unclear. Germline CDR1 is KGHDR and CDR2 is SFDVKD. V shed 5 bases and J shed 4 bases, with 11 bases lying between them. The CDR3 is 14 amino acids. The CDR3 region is CATSGGSENQPQHF. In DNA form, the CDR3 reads TGTGCCACCAGTGGAGGGTCGGAGAATCAGCCCCAGCATTTT.

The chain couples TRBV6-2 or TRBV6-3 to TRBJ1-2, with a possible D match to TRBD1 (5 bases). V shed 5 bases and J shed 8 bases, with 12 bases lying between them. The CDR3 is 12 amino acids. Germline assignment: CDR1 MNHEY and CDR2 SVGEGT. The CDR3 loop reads CASSQQVRGYTF. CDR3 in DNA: TGTGCCAGCAGTCAACAGGTGCGGGGCTACACCTTC.

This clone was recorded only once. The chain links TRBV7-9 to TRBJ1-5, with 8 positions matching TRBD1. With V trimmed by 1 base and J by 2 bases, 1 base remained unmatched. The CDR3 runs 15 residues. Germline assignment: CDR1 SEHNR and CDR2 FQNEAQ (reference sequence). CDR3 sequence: CASSLGGQGNQPQHF. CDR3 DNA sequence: TGTGCCAGCAGCTTAGGGGGACAGGGCAATCAGCCCCAGCATTTT.

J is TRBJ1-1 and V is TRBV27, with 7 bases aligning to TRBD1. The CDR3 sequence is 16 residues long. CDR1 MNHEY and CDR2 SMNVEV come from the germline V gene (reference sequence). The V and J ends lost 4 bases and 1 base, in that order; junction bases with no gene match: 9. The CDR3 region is CASSSNRGRGNTEAFF. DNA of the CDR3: TGTGCCAGCAGTTCCAACAGGGGTCGGGGGAACACTGAAGCTTTCTTT.

This CDR3 reads CASSSGGREQFF. DNA for the CDR3: TGTGCCAGCAGCTCCGGCGGTAGGGAGCAGTTCTTC. The V gene is TRBV11-2, the J gene TRBJ2-1; no firm D call. V gave up 4 bases and J gave up 10 bases, with 11 bases separating them. CDR3 length equals 12 residues. Germline V gene data show CDR1 as SGHAT and CDR2 as FQNNGV. Looking up the rest from reference TRBV11-2 and TRBJ2-1 gives the full variable domain: EAGVAQSPRYKIIEKRQSVAFWCNPISGHATLYWYQQILGQGPKLLIQFQNNGVVDDSQLPKDRFSAERLKGVDSTLKIQPAKLEDSAVYLCASSSGGREQFFGPGTRLTVL.

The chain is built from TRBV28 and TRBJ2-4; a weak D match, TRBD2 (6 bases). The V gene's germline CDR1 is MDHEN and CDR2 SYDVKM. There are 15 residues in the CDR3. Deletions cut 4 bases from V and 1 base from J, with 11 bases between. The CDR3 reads CASSSGGVAKNIQYF. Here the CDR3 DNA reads TGTGCCAGCAGTTCCGGCGGGGTGGCCAAAAACATTCAGTACTTC. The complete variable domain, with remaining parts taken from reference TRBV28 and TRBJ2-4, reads DVKVTQSSRYLVKRTGEKVFLECVQDMDHENMFWYRQDPGLGLRLIYFSYDVKMKEKGDIPEGYSVSREKKERFSLILESASTNQTSMYLCASSSGGVAKNIQYFGAGTRLSVL.

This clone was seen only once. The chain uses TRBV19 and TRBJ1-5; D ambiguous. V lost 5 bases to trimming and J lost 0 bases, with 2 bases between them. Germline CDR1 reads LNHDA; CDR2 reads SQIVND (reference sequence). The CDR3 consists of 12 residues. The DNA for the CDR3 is TGTGCCAGTAGTTATAGCAATCAGCCCCAGCATTTT. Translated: CASSYSNQPQHF.

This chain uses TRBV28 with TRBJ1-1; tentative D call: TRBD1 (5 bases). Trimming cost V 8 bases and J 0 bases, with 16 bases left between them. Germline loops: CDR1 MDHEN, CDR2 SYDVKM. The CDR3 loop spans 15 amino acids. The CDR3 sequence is CASRNTQGLNTEAFF. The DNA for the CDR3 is TGTGCCAGCCGAAATACCCAGGGTCTGAACACTGAAGCTTTCTTT. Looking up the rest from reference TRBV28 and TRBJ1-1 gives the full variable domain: DVKVTQSSRYLVKRTGEKVFLECVQDMDHENMFWYRQDPGLGLRLIYFSYDVKMKEKGDIPEGYSVSREKKERFSLILESASTNQTSMYLCASRNTQGLNTEAFFGQGTRLTVV.

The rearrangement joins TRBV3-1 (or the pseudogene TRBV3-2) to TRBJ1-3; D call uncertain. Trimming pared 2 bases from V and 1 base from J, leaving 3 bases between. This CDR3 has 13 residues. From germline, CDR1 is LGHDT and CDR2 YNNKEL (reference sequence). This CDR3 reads CASSQTSGNTIYF. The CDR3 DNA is TGTGCCAGCAGCCAAACATCTGGAAACACCATATATTTT.

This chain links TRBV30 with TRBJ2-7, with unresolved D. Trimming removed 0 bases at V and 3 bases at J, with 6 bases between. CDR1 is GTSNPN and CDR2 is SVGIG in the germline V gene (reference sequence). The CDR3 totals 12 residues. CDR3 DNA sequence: TGTGCCTGGAGTGTACTTAGCTACGAGCAGTACTTC. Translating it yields CAWSVLSYEQYF.

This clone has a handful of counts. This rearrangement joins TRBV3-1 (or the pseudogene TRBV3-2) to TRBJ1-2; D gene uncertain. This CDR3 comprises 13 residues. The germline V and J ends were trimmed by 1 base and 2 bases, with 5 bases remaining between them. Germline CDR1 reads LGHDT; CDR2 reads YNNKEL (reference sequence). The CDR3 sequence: CASSQGSNYGYTF. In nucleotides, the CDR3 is TGTGCCAGCAGCCAAGGTTCGAACTATGGCTACACCTTC.